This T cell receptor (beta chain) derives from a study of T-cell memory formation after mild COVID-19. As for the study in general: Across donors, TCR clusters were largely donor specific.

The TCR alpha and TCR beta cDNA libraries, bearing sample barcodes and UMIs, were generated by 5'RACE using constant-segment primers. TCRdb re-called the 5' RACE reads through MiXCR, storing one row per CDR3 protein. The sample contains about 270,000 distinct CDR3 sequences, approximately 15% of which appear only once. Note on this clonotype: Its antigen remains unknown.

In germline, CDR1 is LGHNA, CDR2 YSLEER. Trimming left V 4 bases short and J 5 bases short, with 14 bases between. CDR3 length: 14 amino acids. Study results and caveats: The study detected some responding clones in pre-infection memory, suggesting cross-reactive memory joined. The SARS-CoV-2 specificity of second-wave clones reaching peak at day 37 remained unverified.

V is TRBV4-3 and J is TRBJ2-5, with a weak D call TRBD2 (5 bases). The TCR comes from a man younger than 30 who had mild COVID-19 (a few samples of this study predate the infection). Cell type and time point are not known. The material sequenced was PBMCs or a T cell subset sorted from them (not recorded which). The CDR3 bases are TGCGCCAGCAGCCGAGGACTGGCCAGGGAGACCCAGTACTTC. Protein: CASSRGLARETQYF.